Listed here is a single T cell receptor beta chain. What it binds is unknown. The germline CDR1 and CDR2 sequences are SGHDN and FVKESK. The CDR3 is 15 residues long. V shed 1 base and J shed 8 bases, with 17 bases lying between them. The assay was immunoSEQ multiplex PCR, and TCRdb's table has in-frame clones only and misses some. The top ten hold roughly a quarter of the sample, which has about 50,000 clones, 85% to 95% seen once. This sample is drawn from a study of OX40 agonist ivuxolimab in advanced cancers. Overall study context: Under the entry rules, prior anti-PD-1, anti-PD-L1 or anti-CTLA-4 therapy was allowed, and roughly 41% had some.

Study-wide results and caveats: There were, on average, more expanded clones in CD8+ T cells than in CD4+.

The rearrangement uses TRBV14 and TRBJ1-2; D ambiguous. The clonotype originates from an adult with an advanced solid tumor such as melanoma, head and neck, liver or kidney cancer. Material: CD4+ or CD8+ T cells sorted from blood, obtained in a trial of the OX40 agonist ivuxolimab. The CDR3 region is CASSQVVGPLVGYTF. The CDR3 nucleotides are TGTGCCAGCAGCCAAGTGGTAGGTCCGCTCGTGGGCTACACCTTC.